This note documents a single TCR beta chain sequence. The antigen is not known. Researchers used the Oncomine TCR Beta short-read assay to sequence DNA from cultured CD4+ T cells. TCRdb ran MiXCR on the PCR reads and lists one entry per CDR3 protein. The sample contains about 20,000 distinct CDR3 sequences, around 42% of which appear only once. These data belong to a study of vaccination and CD4 T cells after COVID-19. Study-level information: Median draw time for post-COVID samples was over 100 days post-diagnosis (range 35 to 161). Median time from second vaccine dose to sampling was about 77 days (14 to 241).

This CDR3 spans 14 amino acids. Per germline, CDR1 ENHRY and CDR2 SYGVKD. Trimming left V 6 bases short and J 2 bases short, with 12 bases between. Time point: late sampling 161 to 241 days after vaccination in a few convalescent patients. The treatment here: roughly 10-day PBMC culture with coronavirus spike peptide pools or control peptides (ViraFEST assay). Wells contained roughly 1.9 million PBMCs each, and these were cultured with 7.5 to 10 IU/ml IL-2 and about 11 ug/ml peptide pools. The sequencing here drew on CD4+ T cells from blood, cultured in vitro, taken about 7 months after SARS-CoV-2 vaccination. The V and J genes are TRBV10-3 and TRBJ2-3; D possibly uses TRBD1 or TRBD2 (5 bases each). The clonotype originates from a human donor who had recovered from COVID-19. CDR3 DNA: TGTGCCATCAGGCCGGGACGGCCCACAGATACGCAGTATTTT. Amino acids: CAIRPGRPTDTQYF.